The sequence of this T cell receptor (beta chain) was determined in a study of blood T cell repertoires in COVID-19. Whole-study context: Samples came from the United States, Italy and Spain, spanning acute and convalescent COVID-19. PBMCs, B-cell-depleted T cells, or T cells were the source of the cDNA or gDNA that made up the material.

Study processing details: Counts of nucleated cells, estimated from reference gene primer amplification, were obtained. This table comes from immunoSEQ multiplex PCR, and its TCRdb copy is limited to in-frame clones, with some not included. V and J calls and clone size follow that table, whereas D and trimming were derived from the DNA. The sample lists about 110,000 clones; 85% were seen once. Trimming removed 4 bases at V and 8 bases at J, with 20 bases between. The V gene's germline CDR1 is WSHSY and CDR2 SAAADI. The CDR3 sequence is 16 residues long. The sequence was obtained from a man in his fifties with acute or convalescent COVID-19. The sequenced material came from peripheral blood. The chain uses TRBV10-2 and TRBJ1-4; unclear D gene. CDR3 sequence (DNA): TGCGCCAGCAGTGTCTGGGAGGCTGCCTTGGAGGAAAAACTGTTTTTT. Residues: CASSVWEAALEEKLFF.